One sample yielded the 25 T cell receptor beta chains listed below, sequenced in a study of blood T cell repertoires in COVID-19. Sequencing used immunoSEQ multiplex PCR; TCRdb keeps in-frame clones, though not all of them. The top ten hold about 5.1% of the sample, which has more than 40,000 clones, around nine tenths seen once. Sequences were obtained from peripheral blood. The receptors were sampled from a man aged 70 or older with acute or convalescent COVID-19.

The rearrangement joins TRBV5-4 to TRBJ2-3, with 13 bases matching TRBD2. Losses at the gene ends were 4 bases for V and 1 base for J; bases not matched to a gene: 3. Looked up from germline, CDR1 is SGHNT and CDR2 is YYREEE (reference sequence). The CDR3 length is 16 residues. The CDR3 protein is CASSIGTSGGTDTQYF. The CDR3 nucleotides read TGTGCCAGCAGCATCGGGACTAGCGGGGGCACAGATACGCAGTATTTT.

The CDR3 loop is CASSQTPSAGNTEAFF. The CDR3 region has the DNA TGTGCCAGCAGTCAAACTCCCTCGGCGGGGAACACTGAAGCTTTCTTT. V usage is TRBV6-6 and J usage is TRBJ1-1; D is undetermined. With 5 bases removed from V and 1 base from J, the gap between germline ends came to 17 bases. Per germline, CDR1 MNHNY and CDR2 SVGAGI (reference sequence). The CDR3 extends over 16 amino acids.

This chain uses TRBV27 with TRBJ2-1; D possibly corresponds to TRBD2 (5 bases). Between the trimmed V and J ends, which lost 6 bases and 7 bases, there was a span of 16 bases. CDR1 is MNHEY and CDR2 is SMNVEV in the germline V gene (reference sequence). The CDR3 runs 14 residues. The CDR3 protein is CASSRLEVGNEQFF. Here the CDR3 DNA reads TGTGCCAGCAGCCGCCTGGAGGTAGGGAATGAGCAGTTCTTC.

The chain links TRBV19 to TRBJ1-5; TRBD1 matches 8 bases. The CDR3 totals 14 residues. V was pared by 5 bases and J by 5 bases, with 5 bases of the junction left unmatched. Germline CDR1 is LNHDA and CDR2 is SQIVND (reference sequence). In DNA form, the CDR3 reads TGTGCCAGTAGTTTCGGACAGGGCGATCAGCCCCAGCATTTT. Its protein is CASSFGQGDQPQHF.

The gene calls are TRBV15 and TRBJ1-1, with 8 bases fitting TRBD1. V gave up 4 bases and J gave up 4 bases; unmatched junction bases: 2. Germline loops: CDR1 LNHNV, CDR2 YYDKDF (reference sequence). The CDR3 consists of 13 residues. CDR3 loop: CATSTTGGTEAFF. Here the CDR3 DNA reads TGTGCCACCAGCACCACAGGGGGCACTGAAGCTTTCTTT.

The J gene is TRBJ2-1, the V gene TRBV2, with 12 bases lining up with TRBD2. From germline, CDR1 is SNHLY and CDR2 FYNNEI. V lost 4 bases and J lost 6; bases outside the gene matches: 7. The CDR3 is made up of 16 amino acids. CDR3 amino acids: CASSVASGGAGNEQFF. CDR3 nucleotides: TGTGCCAGCAGTGTTGCTAGCGGGGGGGCTGGCAATGAGCAGTTCTTC.

The chain has TRBV6-2 or TRBV6-3 and TRBJ2-1, with TRBD2 matching 11 bases. The junction had 4 bases not matched to a gene; V was cut back by 5 bases and J by 10 bases. CDR1 is MNHEY and CDR2 is SVGEGT in the germline V gene. This CDR3 comprises 13 residues. The CDR3 loop reads CASSPRLAGEQFF. CDR3 sequence (DNA): TGTGCCAGCAGTCCACGACTAGCGGGGGAGCAGTTCTTC.

V usage is TRBV24-1 and J usage is TRBJ2-3; tentatively, D is TRBD1 (6 bases). The CDR3 sequence is 11 residues long. The V gene's germline CDR1 is KGHDR and CDR2 SFDVKD. The V and J ends lost 6 bases and 6 bases respectively, with 6 bases between them. The CDR3 DNA sequence: TGTGCCACCAGTACAGGGGATACGCAGTATTTT. Its translation: CATSTGDTQYF.

This clone was counted a few times. Other DNA variants within this sample encode the same CDR3. The chain couples TRBV15 to TRBJ1-2; TRBD1 matches at 8 bases. The germline CDR1 and CDR2 sequences are LNHNV and YYDKDF (reference sequence). Unmatched junction bases numbered 3, after V lost 1 base and J lost 5 bases. The CDR3 consists of 14 residues. This CDR3 is CATSRGQGAYGYTF. DNA of the CDR3: TGTGCCACCAGCAGAGGCCAGGGGGCTTATGGCTACACCTTC.

The chain carries TRBV7-9 and TRBJ2-3; no clear D gene. This CDR3 is built from 14 residues. In germline, CDR1 is SEHNR, CDR2 FQNEAQ (reference sequence). Trimming removed 3 bases at V and 2 bases at J, with 9 bases between. The CDR3 nucleotides are TGTGCCAGCAGCTTGTTTTCCCTCACAGATACGCAGTATTTT. Encoded protein: CASSLFSLTDTQYF.

The chain carries TRBV11-3 and TRBJ1-6; unclear D gene. The CDR3 totals 15 residues. V lost 3 bases, J lost 7 bases, and 13 bases lay in between. Looked up from germline, CDR1 is SGHNT and CDR2 is YENEEA. The CDR3 region is CASSLEMTLNSPLHF. The CDR3 bases are TGTGCCAGCAGCTTGGAAATGACTTTGAATTCACCCCTCCACTTT.

The V call is TRBV7-2, the J call TRBJ1-2; possibly TRBD1 for D (6 bases). Germline lookup yields CDR1 SGHTA and CDR2 FQGNSA. The CDR3 extends over 13 amino acids. Trimming removed 4 bases from V and 13 bases from J, with 19 bases in between. The CDR3 DNA follows: TGTGCCAGCAGCTCCATCAACAGGGAACCCGGCACCTTC. This encodes CASSSINREPGTF.

The chain combines TRBV12-3 or TRBV12-4 with TRBJ1-6; no reliable D call. V lost 6 bases to trimming and J lost 10 bases, with 13 bases between them. This CDR3 region has 13 residues. The CDR3 DNA reads as TGTGCCAGCAGGGAGCGAATAGGATCACCCCTCCACTTT. Amino acids: CASRERIGSPLHF.

The chain employs TRBV6-6 and TRBJ1-5, with D unclear. The CDR3 length is 12 residues. In germline, CDR1 is MNHNY, CDR2 SVGAGI (reference sequence). With 4 bases removed from V and 9 bases from J, the gap between germline ends came to 10 bases. Here the CDR3 reads CASSSDRGPQHF. The CDR3 nucleotides read TGTGCCAGCAGTTCGGACCGGGGGCCCCAGCATTTT.

This chain connects TRBV28 to TRBJ1-2; D ambiguous. V gave up 3 bases and J gave up 4 bases, with 15 bases separating them. CDR3 length: 15 residues. Germline V gene lookup returns CDR1 MDHEN and CDR2 SYDVKM. CDR3 nucleotide sequence: TGTGCCAGCAGTTTCCGGAACTCCCGGGGCTATGGCTACACCTTC. Its translation: CASSFRNSRGYGYTF.

CDR3 region: CASSRGQIYGYTF. The CDR3 nucleotides read TGTGCCAGCAGCCGGGGACAGATCTATGGCTACACCTTC. This chain connects TRBV6-5 to TRBJ1-2, with TRBD1 matching over 7 bases. The CDR3 has 13 amino acids. Per the germline V gene, CDR1 is MNHEY and CDR2 is SVGAGI. Unmatched junction bases numbered 5, after V lost 6 bases and J lost 4 bases.

The genes are TRBV6-6 and TRBJ1-1; D is uncertain. The germline V gene encodes CDR1 MNHNY and CDR2 SVGAGI (reference sequence). The CDR3 totals 12 residues. Trimming shortened V by 2 bases and J by 3 bases, and 4 bases separated the two germline ends. The CDR3 loop reads CASSYQYTEAFF. The CDR3 bases are TGTGCCAGCAGTTACCAGTACACTGAAGCTTTCTTT.

V and J are TRBV7-8 and TRBJ2-7; the match to TRBD1 covers 7 bases. Unmatched junction bases numbered 1, after V lost 5 bases and J lost 0 bases. Per germline, CDR1 SGHVS and CDR2 FQNEAQ. The CDR3 contains 13 residues. CDR3 DNA sequence: TGTGCCAGCAGCCACAGGGGCTCCTACGAGCAGTACTTC. Translating it yields CASSHRGSYEQYF.

J is TRBJ2-7 and V is TRBV6-2 or TRBV6-3; 8 nucleotides align to TRBD1. Germline CDR1 and CDR2: MNHEY and SVGEGT. The V and J ends lost 6 bases and 2 bases, in that order; junction bases with no gene match: 9. The CDR3 runs to 15 residues. CDR3 nucleotides: TGTGCCAGCAGCCCCGGGACAGGACCCCCCTACGAGCAGTACTTC. It yields the protein CASSPGTGPPYEQYF.

The rearrangement joins TRBV4-2 to TRBJ2-5; 7 nucleotides agree with TRBD1. J gave up 1 base and V 0 bases, and 8 bases lay outside the gene matches. The CDR3 has 17 residues. Per the germline V gene, CDR1 is LGHNA and CDR2 is YNFKEQ. In nucleotides, the CDR3 is TGTGCCAGCAGCCAAGATATAGGGGGCCTTACCCAAGAGACCCAGTACTTC. Its protein product is CASSQDIGGLTQETQYF.

The rearrangement uses TRBV4-3 and TRBJ2-7, with TRBD1 matching over 11 bases. V shed 4 bases and J 9 bases; nucleotides not matched to a gene: 11. This CDR3 region has 15 residues. The germline V gene encodes CDR1 LGHNA and CDR2 YSLEER. DNA of the CDR3: TGCGCCAGCAGCCCCTCGGGACAGGGGGTAATACGGCAGTACTTC. Its translation is CASSPSGQGVIRQYF.

The chain uses TRBV9 and TRBJ1-3; 7 bases map to TRBD1. Trimming removed 4 bases from V and 0 bases from J; junction bases left unmatched: 4. Germline lookup yields CDR1 SGDLS and CDR2 YYNGEE. The CDR3 extends over 15 amino acids. The CDR3 sequence is CASSSDRDSGNTIYF. The CDR3 DNA reads as TGTGCCAGCAGCTCTGACAGGGACTCTGGAAACACCATATATTTT.

The gene calls are TRBV6-4 and TRBJ1-2, with 9 bases aligning to TRBD1. The germline CDR1 and CDR2 sequences are MRHNA and SNTAGT. V lost 7 bases and J lost 1; bases outside the gene matches: 10. The CDR3 totals 16 residues. The chain's CDR3 is CASIESGDRDNYGYTF. CDR3 DNA: TGTGCCAGCATCGAAAGCGGGGACAGGGATAACTATGGCTACACCTTC.

The chain recombines TRBV4-2 with TRBJ2-4; D is possibly TRBD1 (5 bases). The germline CDR1 and CDR2 sequences are LGHNA and YNFKEQ. This CDR3 has 18 amino acids. Trimming took 1 base from V and 0 from J, leaving 16 bases between them. CDR3 sequence (DNA): TGTGCCAGCAGCCAAGTGGCCGACAGTCTCATAGCCAAAAACATTCAGTACTTC. This gives the protein CASSQVADSLIAKNIQYF.

The chain combines TRBV6-2 or TRBV6-3 with TRBJ1-5; TRBD1 matches at 7 bases. CDR1 is MNHEY, CDR2 SVGEGT, per germline. V lost 2 bases, J lost 1 base, and 2 bases stayed unmatched. The CDR3 sequence is 15 residues long. As DNA, the CDR3 is TGTGCCAGCAGTTACACCAGGGGGAGCAATCAGCCCCAGCATTTT. It codes for CASSYTRGSNQPQHF.